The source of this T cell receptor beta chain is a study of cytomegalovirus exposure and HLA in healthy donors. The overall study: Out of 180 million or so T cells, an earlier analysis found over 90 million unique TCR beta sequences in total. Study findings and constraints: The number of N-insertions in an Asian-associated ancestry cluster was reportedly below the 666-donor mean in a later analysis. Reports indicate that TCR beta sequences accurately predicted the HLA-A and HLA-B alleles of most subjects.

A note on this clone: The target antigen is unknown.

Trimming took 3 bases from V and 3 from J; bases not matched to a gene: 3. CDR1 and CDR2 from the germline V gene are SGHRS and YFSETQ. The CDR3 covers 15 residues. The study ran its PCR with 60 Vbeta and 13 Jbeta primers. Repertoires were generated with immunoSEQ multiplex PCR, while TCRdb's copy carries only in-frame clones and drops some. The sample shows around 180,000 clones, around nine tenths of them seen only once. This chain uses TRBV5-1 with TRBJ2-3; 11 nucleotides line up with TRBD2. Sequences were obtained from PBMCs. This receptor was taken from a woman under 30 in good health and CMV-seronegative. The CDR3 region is CASSWVAGGTDTQYF. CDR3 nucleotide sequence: TGCGCCAGCAGCTGGGTAGCGGGGGGGACAGATACGCAGTATTTT.